The 26 T cell receptor beta chains given below trace back to one sample, sequenced in a study of blood T cell repertoires in COVID-19. Data came from immunoSEQ multiplex PCR; TCRdb stores just in-frame clones and leaves some out. Of some 200,000 clones detected, 85% to 90% appear once; the ten largest clones hold 1.5%. The sequencing input was peripheral blood. Receptors were obtained from a man aged 18 to 29 with active or convalescent COVID-19.

This sequence joins TRBV5-6 and TRBJ1-5, with a possible D match to TRBD1 (6 bases). Between the trimmed V and J ends, which lost 1 base and 5 bases, there was a span of 16 bases. From germline, CDR1 is SGHDT and CDR2 YYEEEE. The CDR3 has 16 residues. CDR3 sequence (DNA): TGTGCCAGCAGCTTGCGCGTTGGCAGGGGAGATCAGCCCCAGCATTTT. Amino acids: CASSLRVGRGDQPQHF.

This clone was observed a single time. This sequence joins TRBV7-9 and TRBJ2-7; no clear D gene. Trimming stripped 3 bases from V and 3 bases from J, with 9 bases between. The CDR3 totals 13 residues. CDR1 and CDR2 from the germline V gene are SEHNR and FQNEAQ (reference sequence). DNA of the CDR3: TGTGCCAGCAGCTTCCCAGGCAGCTACGAGCAGTACTTC. Encoded protein: CASSFPGSYEQYF. Filled out from reference TRBV7-9 and TRBJ2-7, the complete variable domain reads DTGVSQNPRHKITKRGQNVTFRCDPISEHNRLYWYRQTLGQGPEFLTYFQNEAQLEKSRLLSDRFSAERPKGSFSTLEIQRTEQGDSAMYLCASSFPGSYEQYFGPGTRLTVT.

The genes are TRBV7-3 and TRBJ2-1; tentatively, D is TRBD2 (6 bases). The CDR3 extends over 18 amino acids. Trimming cost V 2 bases and J 6 bases, with 23 bases left between them. Germline assignment: CDR1 SGHTA and CDR2 FQGTGA. The CDR3 DNA is TGTGCCAGCAGCTTATTGACCCCCACGGGACTCCTACCCAATGAGCAGTTCTTC. It encodes CASSLLTPTGLLPNEQFF.

V and J are TRBV2 and TRBJ2-7; D unresolved. V was trimmed by 7 bases and J by 0 bases, leaving 16 bases between them. Germline values: CDR1 SNHLY, CDR2 FYNNEI. There are 15 residues in the CDR3. Written as DNA, the CDR3 is TGTGCCAGCACCTTCGAGACTGTCGTCTCCTACGAGCAGTACTTC. Encoded protein: CASTFETVVSYEQYF.

Concerning this clone itself: Distinct nucleotide sequences in the sample also encode this CDR3. V gene TRBV18 combines with J gene TRBJ1-4; 10 bases match TRBD1. In germline, CDR1 is KGHSH, CDR2 LQKENI. The trim removed 3 bases at V and 8 bases at J, leaving 3 bases unmatched. The CDR3 has 14 residues. The CDR3 region is CASSPGQGGEKLFF. The CDR3 nucleotides read TGTGCCAGCTCACCTGGACAGGGGGGAGAAAAACTGTTTTTT.

The chain has TRBV29-1 and TRBJ1-5; 10 bases map to TRBD1. The CDR3 has 13 residues. The germline CDR1 and CDR2 sequences are SQVTM and ANQGSEA. The trim removed 6 bases at V and 4 bases at J, leaving 3 bases unmatched. The CDR3 DNA follows: TGCAGCGTAGCGGGACAGGGGAATCAGCCCCAGCATTTT. As protein: CSVAGQGNQPQHF.

The chain carries TRBV12-5 and TRBJ2-3; 10 bases line up with TRBD2. The CDR3 is made up of 15 amino acids. Per germline, CDR1 LGHNT and CDR2 FRNRAP. The V gene end was trimmed by 4 bases and the J gene end by 0 bases; junction bases not matched to a gene: 1. CDR3 region: CASGWTSGSTDTQYF. CDR3 bases: TGTGCTAGTGGTTGGACTAGCGGTAGCACAGATACGCAGTATTTT.

The chain recombines TRBV5-8 with TRBJ2-7; 10 bases align to TRBD2. V was clipped by 10 bases and J by 9 bases; unmatched bases: 13. Germline V gene lookup returns CDR1 SGHTS and CDR2 YDEGEE. The CDR3 consists of 13 residues. The CDR3 here is CAVSAGGLKGQYF. CDR3 in DNA: TGTGCCGTTTCAGCGGGAGGGCTTAAGGGGCAGTACTTC. The variable domain in full, completed from reference TRBV5-8 and TRBJ2-7, reads EAGVTQSPTHLIKTRGQQATLRCSPISGHTSVYWYQQALGLGLQFLLWYDEGEERNRGNFPPRFSGRQFPNYSSELNVNALELEDSALYLCAVSAGGLKGQYFGPGTRLTVT.

This chain links TRBV15 with TRBJ1-5, with 9 bases that match TRBD1. This CDR3 region has 17 residues. V gave up 5 bases and J gave up 2 bases; unmatched junction bases: 10. CDR1 LNHNV and CDR2 YYDKDF come from the germline V gene (reference sequence). The CDR3: CATSAKSGQGRNQPQHF. In nucleotides, the CDR3 is TGTGCCACCAGCGCTAAGTCGGGACAGGGCCGCAATCAGCCCCAGCATTTT. Drawing the rest from reference TRBV15 and TRBJ1-5, the complete variable domain is DAMVIQNPRYQVTQFGKPVTLSCSQTLNHNVMYWYQQKSSQAPKLLFHYYDKDFNNEADTPDNFQSRRPNTSFCFLDIRSPGLGDTAMYLCATSAKSGQGRNQPQHFGDGTRLSIL.

The chain carries TRBV9 and TRBJ1-2; D is perhaps TRBD1 (6 bases). The V and J ends lost 4 bases and 7 bases respectively, with 11 bases between them. The CDR3 has 12 amino acids. Germline V gene data show CDR1 as SGDLS and CDR2 as YYNGEE. CDR3 protein: CASSPGVGGYTF. The CDR3, as DNA: TGTGCCAGCAGCCCAGGGGTCGGTGGCTACACCTTC.

This chain uses TRBV19 with TRBJ1-4; unclear D gene. CDR1 is LNHDA, CDR2 SQIVND, per germline (reference sequence). V lost 4 bases, J lost 8 bases, and 5 bases lay in between. There are 11 residues in the CDR3. The CDR3 protein is CASSTQEKLFF. The CDR3 bases are TGTGCCAGTAGTACACAGGAAAAACTGTTTTTT.

The chain links TRBV12-5 to TRBJ2-2; 12 nucleotides match TRBD2. The V and J ends lost 3 bases and 6 bases, in that order; junction bases with no gene match: 17. There are 20 residues in the CDR3. Germline V gene sequence: CDR1 LGHNT, CDR2 FRNRAP. CDR3 sequence reads: CASGLNPCRLAGVFPGELFF. The CDR3 DNA follows: TGTGCTAGTGGTTTAAACCCCTGTAGACTAGCGGGAGTCTTCCCCGGGGAGCTGTTTTTT.

The chain combines TRBV5-5 with TRBJ1-2, with a possible D match to TRBD1 (5 bases). Trimming shortened V by 0 bases and J by 2 bases, and 11 bases separated the two germline ends. Germline V gene sequence: CDR1 SGHKS, CDR2 YYEKEE (reference sequence). This CDR3 region has 15 residues. CDR3 coding DNA: TGTGCCAGCAGCTTGGACGCAGGGAGGAACTATGGCTACACCTTC. Its translation is CASSLDAGRNYGYTF.

V usage is TRBV5-1 and J usage is TRBJ2-2; TRBD1 might be the D (6 bases). V lost 4 bases to trimming and J lost 4 bases, with 14 bases between them. This CDR3 region has 15 residues. In germline, CDR1 is SGHRS, CDR2 YFSETQ. CDR3 nucleotides: TGCGCCAGCAGCCCCGGGACATCCGTCACCGGGGAGCTGTTTTTT. Protein sequence: CASSPGTSVTGELFF.

This clone was picked up one time. V gene TRBV6-5 combines with J gene TRBJ2-1, with D possibly being TRBD2 (5 bases). This CDR3 contains 16 residues. Between the trimmed V and J ends, which lost 2 bases and 5 bases, there was a span of 16 bases. Germline lookup yields CDR1 MNHEY and CDR2 SVGAGI. The CDR3 spells CASSYPSGGLDNEQFF. CDR3 DNA: TGTGCCAGCAGTTACCCGTCCGGCGGGCTAGACAATGAGCAGTTCTTC.

This clone was recorded a few times. This chain joins TRBV30 and TRBJ1-1; D ambiguous. The germline V and J ends were trimmed by 0 bases and 7 bases, with 12 bases remaining between them. This CDR3 is 13 amino acids long. Per germline, CDR1 GTSNPN and CDR2 SVGIG (reference sequence). Written as DNA, the CDR3 is TGTGCCTGGAGTGTCGGGGAAGAAGGTGAAGCTTTCTTT. This gives the protein CAWSVGEEGEAFF. Based on the CDR3 plus reference TRBV30 and TRBJ1-1, the full variable domain is SQTIHQWPATLVQPVGSPLSLECTVEGTSNPNLYWYRQAAGRGLQLLFYSVGIGQISSEVPQNLSASRPQDRQFILSSKKLLLSDSGFYLCAWSVGEEGEAFFGQGTRLTVV.

The table lists this clone with a few counts. V is TRBV15 and J is TRBJ1-1; 7 positions agree with TRBD1. Germline-derived CDR1 and CDR2 are LNHNV and YYDKDF (reference sequence). Trimming cost V 5 bases and J 8 bases; bases outside gene matches: 8. The length of the CDR3 is 13 residues. CDR3 in DNA: TGTGCCACCAGCTCACCAGGGGGATCCGAAGCTTTCTTT. Its protein is CATSSPGGSEAFF.

CDR3: CASSLVGETQYF. Here the CDR3 DNA reads TGTGCCAGCAGCTTAGTCGGGGAGACGCAGTATTTT. The V gene is TRBV11-2, the J gene TRBJ2-3, with D tentatively TRBD2 (5 bases). The germline CDR1 and CDR2 sequences are SGHAT and FQNNGV. The CDR3 length is 12 residues. Trimming took off 1 base at V and 9 bases at J, with 8 bases between the two ends.

This rearrangement joins TRBV28 to TRBJ1-2, with TRBD1 as a possible D gene (6 bases). Germline V gene data show CDR1 as MDHEN and CDR2 as SYDVKM. CDR3 length equals 16 residues. Trimming left V 6 bases short and J 2 bases short, with 19 bases between. The chain's CDR3 is CASSPGGARTNYGYTF. The CDR3 bases are TGTGCCAGCAGCCCTGGGGGGGCGAGGACAAACTATGGCTACACCTTC.

The chain carries TRBV10-3 and TRBJ2-5; D uncertain. The CDR3 length is 13 residues. The V end was cut by 4 bases, the J end by 2 bases, with 8 bases between. CDR1 and CDR2 (germline): ENHRY, SYGVKD. The CDR3: CAISAVDQETQYF. The CDR3 coding sequence is TGTGCCATCAGTGCGGTAGATCAAGAGACCCAGTACTTC.

The chain combines TRBV19 with TRBJ2-1, with 9 bases fitting TRBD1. V shed 5 bases, J shed 9 bases, and the junction held 8 bases outside the gene matches. There are 14 residues in the CDR3. The germline gives CDR1 LNHDA, CDR2 SQIVND (reference sequence). The CDR3 loop is CASSSGTGFGEQFF. For the CDR3, the DNA is TGTGCCAGTAGTTCCGGGACAGGGTTTGGTGAGCAGTTCTTC.

The V gene is TRBV19, the J gene TRBJ1-1, with unresolved D. V was cut by 3 bases and J by 4 bases, with 12 bases left in between. CDR1 and CDR2 from the germline V gene are LNHDA and SQIVND (reference sequence). The CDR3 sequence is 14 residues long. CDR3 in DNA: TGTGCCAGTAGTATTGGGGTTCGGGGCACTGAAGCTTTCTTT. This sequence encodes CASSIGVRGTEAFF.

The rearrangement joins TRBV5-4 to TRBJ2-5, with TRBD2 identical over 13 bases. The V gene end was trimmed by 4 bases and the J gene end by 5 bases; junction bases not matched to a gene: 8. CDR1 SGHNT and CDR2 YYREEE come from the germline V gene (reference sequence). The CDR3 contains 16 residues. The CDR3 region is CASSPRTSGSVETQYF. DNA of the CDR3: TGTGCCAGCAGCCCCAGGACTAGCGGGAGTGTGGAGACCCAGTACTTC.

The DNA for the CDR3 is TGTGCCAGTAGACGGGGGGACACTGAAGCTTTCTTT. Translation gives CASRRGDTEAFF. The V gene is TRBV19, the J gene TRBJ1-1; a weak D match, TRBD1 (5 bases). V dropped 6 bases and J dropped 3 bases, with 8 bases sitting between them. There are 12 residues in the CDR3. Germline-derived CDR1 and CDR2 are LNHDA and SQIVND (reference sequence).

The chain recombines TRBV7-3 with TRBJ2-3, with D possibly matching TRBD2 (5 bases). The CDR3 sequence is 14 residues long. The germline gives CDR1 SGHTA, CDR2 FQGTGA. V was pared by 2 bases and J by 4 bases, with 10 bases between. The CDR3 spells CASSLLASPDTQYF. DNA of the CDR3: TGTGCCAGCAGCTTACTGGCTAGCCCAGATACGCAGTATTTT.

This rearrangement joins TRBV9 to TRBJ1-2; D is possibly TRBD1 (5 bases). CDR3 length: 14 amino acids. CDR1 SGDLS and CDR2 YYNGEE come from the germline V gene. V shed 0 bases and J shed 2 bases, with 8 bases lying between them. The DNA for the CDR3 is TGTGCCAGCAGCGTAGATAGGGGAAACTATGGCTACACCTTC. This gives the protein CASSVDRGNYGYTF.